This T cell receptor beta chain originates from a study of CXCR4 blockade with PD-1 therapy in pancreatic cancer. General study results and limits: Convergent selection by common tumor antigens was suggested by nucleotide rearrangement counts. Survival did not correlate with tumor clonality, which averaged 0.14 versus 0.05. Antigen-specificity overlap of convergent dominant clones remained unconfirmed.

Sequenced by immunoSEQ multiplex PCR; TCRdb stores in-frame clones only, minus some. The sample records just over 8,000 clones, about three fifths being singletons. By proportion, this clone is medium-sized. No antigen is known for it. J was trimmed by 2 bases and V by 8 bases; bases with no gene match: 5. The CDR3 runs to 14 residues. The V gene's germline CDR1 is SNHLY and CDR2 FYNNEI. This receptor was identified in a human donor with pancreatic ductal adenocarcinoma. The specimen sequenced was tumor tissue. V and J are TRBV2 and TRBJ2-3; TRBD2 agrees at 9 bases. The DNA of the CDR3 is TGTGCCAGCCGCAAGCGGGAGGTCACAGATACGCAGTATTTT. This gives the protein CASRKREVTDTQYF.